Below are 27 T cell receptor beta chains sequenced from a single sample in a study of T cell repertoires in cytomegalovirus infection. TCRdb reprocessed the reads with MiXCR, giving one entry per CDR3 protein. The repertoire holds about 83,000 distinct CDR3 sequences, with roughly 25% as singletons. Antigen specificity for these receptors is unknown. Sequencing used CD8+ T cells from cultured PBMCs, obtained from culture after CMV antigen stimulation. These receptors all stem from a human donor in good health (CMV status not recorded). Some clones in this sample may be carry-over from other donors' samples.

V usage is TRBV11-2 and J usage is TRBJ2-1; D is perhaps TRBD1 or TRBD2 (5 bases each). This CDR3 has 13 residues. The germline V and J ends were trimmed by 4 bases and 4 bases, with 8 bases remaining between them. CDR1 is SGHAT and CDR2 is FQNNGV in the germline V gene. CDR3 DNA: TGTGCCAGCAGCTCTGGGGGTTACAATGAGCAGTTCTTC. It encodes CASSSGGYNEQFF.

To note about this clonotype: This may stem from a read error, because a much larger clone lies one nucleotide away. The CDR3 spells CASSLGRTKAYEKYF. In DNA, the CDR3 is TGTGCCAGCAGCTTAGGCAGGACGAAGGCCTACGAGAAGTACTTC. The genes are TRBV7-6 and TRBJ2-7, with D uncertain. Germline V gene data show CDR1 as SGHVS and CDR2 as FNYEAQ. The CDR3 spans 15 residues.

This clonotype was seen a few times. The genes are TRBV7-9 and TRBJ2-2; D remains ambiguous. The CDR3 extends over 14 amino acids. Germline V gene lookup returns CDR1 SEHNR and CDR2 FQNEAQ (reference sequence). With 1 base removed from V and 7 bases from J, the gap between germline ends came to 10 bases. CDR3 DNA: TGTGCCAGCAGCTTAGACACAACGGGCGGGGAGCTGTTTTTT. It is translated as CASSLDTTGGELFF.

In its sample, this clonotype was seen many times. V is TRBV12-3 or TRBV12-4 and J is TRBJ1-5; TRBD1 matches 9 bases. The CDR3 sequence is 17 residues long. Germline trimming cut 1 base from V and 7 bases from J; bases unmatched to any gene: 11. CDR3 amino acids: CASSLEPGQGPGQPQHF. CDR3 bases: TGTGCCAGCAGTTTAGAACCAGGACAGGGGCCAGGCCAGCCCCAGCATTTT.

The rearrangement uses TRBV9 and TRBJ2-3; unclear D gene. Looked up from germline, CDR1 is SGDLS and CDR2 is YYNGEE. There are 14 residues in the CDR3. V shed 0 bases and J shed 2 bases, with 7 bases lying between them. In nucleotides, the CDR3 is TGTGCCAGCAGCGTAGAAGGGTCCACAGATACGCAGTATTTT. Its protein product is CASSVEGSTDTQYF. Full variable domain (remainder filled in from reference TRBV9 and TRBJ2-3): DSGVTQTPKHLITATGQRVTLRCSPRSGDLSVYWYQQSLDQGLQFLIQYYNGEERAKGNILERFSAQQFPDLHSELNLSSLELGDSALYFCASSVEGSTDTQYFGPGTRLTVL.

The CDR3 here is CASSIVGENEQFF. CDR3 DNA: TGTGCCAGTAGTATAGTTGGTGAAAATGAGCAGTTCTTC. The chain recombines TRBV19 with TRBJ2-1; D unresolved. The CDR3 spans 13 residues. Trimming pared 1 base from V and 7 bases from J, leaving 8 bases between. From germline, CDR1 is LNHDA and CDR2 SQIVND (reference sequence).

This clonotype was seen only a few times. The gene calls are TRBV6-8 and TRBJ2-1; 14 positions match TRBD2. Germline-derived CDR1 and CDR2 are MNHGY and SAAAGT. The J segment lost 1 base and the V segment lost 6 bases, leaving 8 bases of the junction unmatched. This CDR3 region has 18 residues. As DNA, the CDR3 is TGTGCCAGCAGGCCTGGACTAGCGGGAGGTTTATCCTACAATGAGCAGTTCTTC. Its translation is CASRPGLAGGLSYNEQFF.

V is TRBV6-1 and J is TRBJ2-5, with D possibly matching TRBD1 (6 bases). The CDR3 is 12 amino acids. Trimming took 11 bases from V and 2 from J, leaving 12 bases between them. CDR1 MNHNS and CDR2 SASEGT come from the germline V gene. The CDR3: CALTRGQETQYF. CDR3 coding DNA: TGTGCCCTTACAAGGGGGCAAGAGACCCAGTACTTC.

The CDR3 sequence is CASTKDRPSNQPQHF. The CDR3 nucleotides read TGTGCCAGCACCAAAGACAGGCCTAGCAATCAGCCCCAGCATTTT. The chain couples TRBV2 to TRBJ1-5, with D possibly TRBD1 on 6 matching bases. In germline, CDR1 is SNHLY, CDR2 FYNNEI. This CDR3 is 15 amino acids long. The germline V and J ends were trimmed by 7 bases and 0 bases, with 13 bases remaining between them.

This clonotype was recorded many times. This chain connects TRBV28 to TRBJ2-5; TRBD1 matches at 7 bases. Trimming took 10 bases from V and 3 from J; bases not matched to a gene: 11. Per germline, CDR1 MDHEN and CDR2 SYDVKM. CDR3 length: 14 amino acids. CDR3 bases: TGTGCCACCTTGACAGGGATGGGGGAAGAGACCCAGTACTTC. Its translation: CATLTGMGEETQYF. The full variable domain, in which reference TRBV28 and TRBJ2-5 provide the parts outside the CDR3, is DVKVTQSSRYLVKRTGEKVFLECVQDMDHENMFWYRQDPGLGLRLIYFSYDVKMKEKGDIPEGYSVSREKKERFSLILESASTNQTSMYLCATLTGMGEETQYFGPGTRLLVL.

The rearrangement uses TRBV5-1 and TRBJ2-7, with no clear D. CDR1 is SGHRS, CDR2 YFSETQ, per germline. The CDR3 runs 12 residues. V dropped 0 bases and J dropped 5 bases, with 6 bases sitting between them. CDR3 bases: TGCGCCAGCAGCTTGGTGCAGGACGAGCAGTACTTC. Its translation: CASSLVQDEQYF.

A remark on this clonotype: A clone one base away is much larger, so this may be a read error. This rearrangement joins TRBV11-3 to TRBJ2-1; 8 bases map to TRBD1. The length of the CDR3 is 15 residues. CDR1 and CDR2 from the germline V gene are SGHNT and YENEEA. V shed 5 bases and J 4 bases; nucleotides not matched to a gene: 7. The CDR3 protein is CASSPPNRGYNEQFF. The CDR3 nucleotides are TGTGCCAGCAGCCCCCCGAACAGGGGGTACAATGAGCAGTTCTTC.

There are many counts of this clonotype. The V gene is TRBV7-9, the J gene TRBJ2-7, with D unclear. Germline V gene sequence: CDR1 SEHNR, CDR2 FQNEAQ (reference sequence). The V gene lost 5 bases and the J gene lost 6 bases, with 17 bases spanning the gap. This CDR3 contains 14 residues. The CDR3 here is CASSGPLGLSEQYF. Here the CDR3 DNA reads TGTGCCAGCAGCGGACCATTGGGATTGAGCGAGCAGTACTTC.

The chain recombines TRBV7-9 with TRBJ1-1; perhaps TRBD1 as D (5 bases). V lost 3 bases and J lost 2, with 10 bases in between. The CDR3 length is 14 residues. Germline V gene sequence: CDR1 SEHNR, CDR2 FQNEAQ (reference sequence). The CDR3 DNA reads TGTGCCAGCAGCTTGGTGACAGAAAACACTGAAGCTTTCTTT. Translating it yields CASSLVTENTEAFF.

In its sample, this clonotype was seen a few times. The chain combines TRBV27 with TRBJ2-3, with TRBD2 matching 11 bases. With 5 bases clipped from V and 5 bases from J, the junction kept 9 bases outside the gene matches. The CDR3 has 16 amino acids. Germline V gene data show CDR1 as MNHEY and CDR2 as SMNVEV (reference sequence). CDR3 residues: CASSPILAGVGDTQYF. Written as DNA, the CDR3 is TGTGCCAGCAGTCCCATACTAGCGGGAGTGGGAGATACGCAGTATTTT.

This clonotype was detected ten times or more. The chain carries TRBV7-2 and TRBJ2-7; no clear D gene. Germline CDR1 is SGHTA and CDR2 is FQGNSA. The CDR3 consists of 15 residues. V was trimmed by 3 bases and J by 0 bases, leaving 12 bases between them. DNA for the CDR3: TGTGCCAGCAGCTTTCCCGAAGGTTTCTCCTACGAGCAGTACTTC. It yields the protein CASSFPEGFSYEQYF.

This clonotype came up a few times. This chain links TRBV6-5 with TRBJ2-1; no reliable D call. CDR3 length: 12 residues. Trimming removed 4 bases at V and 5 bases at J, with 6 bases between. CDR1 is MNHEY and CDR2 is SVGAGI in the germline V gene. The CDR3 spells CASSLDNNEQFF. The CDR3 region has the DNA TGTGCCAGCAGTTTAGATAACAATGAGCAGTTCTTC.

This clonotype was observed at least ten times. This chain's CDR3 is CASSLGRTGYSDGYTF. In nucleotides, the CDR3 is TGTGCCAGCAGTTTGGGTCGGACAGGGTATTCGGATGGCTACACCTTC. V gene TRBV27 combines with J gene TRBJ1-2, with 8 bases that match TRBD1. V was clipped by 3 bases and J by 6 bases; unmatched bases: 12. CDR1 is MNHEY, CDR2 SMNVEV, per germline (reference sequence). There are 16 residues in the CDR3.

This clonotype was counted only a few times. The chain is built from TRBV6-2 or TRBV6-3 and TRBJ2-4; 7 bases are a match to TRBD1. Germline values: CDR1 MNHEY, CDR2 SVGEGT. Unmatched junction bases numbered 3, after V lost 6 bases and J lost 1 base. The length of the CDR3 is 14 residues. The CDR3: CASRVQGAKNIQYF. The CDR3 bases are TGTGCCAGCAGGGTACAGGGGGCCAAAAACATTCAGTACTTC.

CDR3 nucleotides: TGTGCCAGTACTTCACTACCGGAGCCCCAGCATTTT. This sequence encodes CASTSLPEPQHF. The genes are TRBV28 and TRBJ1-5, with D uncertain. Trimming left V 9 bases short and J 8 bases short, with 14 bases between. Germline CDR1 MDHEN, CDR2 SYDVKM. This CDR3 region has 12 residues.

Of note for this clonotype: A much larger clone sits a single nucleotide away, making a read error possible. CDR3 residues: CAQVSESPYNEQCF. The CDR3 DNA reads as TGTGCCCAAGTATCCGAGAGTCCCTACAATGAGCAGTGCTTC. The gene calls are TRBV7-3 and TRBJ2-1, with D unclear. Germline CDR1 is SGHTA and CDR2 is FQGTGA. CDR3 size: 14 residues. The entire variable domain, with the rest obtained from reference TRBV7-3 and TRBJ2-1, is as follows: GAGVSQTPSNKVTEKGKYVELRCDPISGHTALYWYRQSLGQGPEFLIYFQGTGAADDSGLPNDRFFAVRPEGSVSTLKIQRTERGDSAVYLCAQVSESPYNEQCFGPGTRLTVL.

The chain links TRBV6-6 to TRBJ2-7; 9 bases fit TRBD2. CDR3 length: 15 residues. V lost 7 bases and J lost 1; bases outside the gene matches: 8. Germline V gene sequence: CDR1 MNHNY, CDR2 SVGAGI (reference sequence). The CDR3 loop is CASTSSGSSSYEQYF. In nucleotides, the CDR3 is TGTGCCAGCACCAGTAGCGGGAGTAGTTCCTACGAGCAGTACTTC.

This rearrangement joins TRBV19 to TRBJ1-1; D remains ambiguous. V lost 5 bases and J lost 0, with 4 bases in between. This CDR3 is built from 12 residues. Germline CDR1 and CDR2: LNHDA and SQIVND (reference sequence). In DNA, the CDR3 is TGTGCCAGTAGTGGGATGAACACTGAAGCTTTCTTT. Translation: CASSGMNTEAFF.

CDR3 coding DNA: TGTGCCGGTTCGCTTTGGGGCCAGGGAGAAAAACTGTTTTTT. It codes for CAGSLWGQGEKLFF. This chain joins TRBV2 and TRBJ1-4, with TRBD1 as a possible D gene (5 bases). V lost 11 bases, J lost 8 bases, and 21 bases lay in between. There are 14 residues in the CDR3. In germline, CDR1 is SNHLY, CDR2 FYNNEI.

This chain links TRBV28 with TRBJ2-5, with no clear D. V was clipped by 6 bases and J by 2 bases, with 10 bases between them. The CDR3 covers 13 residues. Germline V CDR1 and CDR2: MDHEN, SYDVKM. The DNA of the CDR3 is TGTGCCAGCAGGCAGACGGTTCAAGAGACCCAGTACTTC. Translating it yields CASRQTVQETQYF.

The chain is built from TRBV2 and TRBJ1-6, with TRBD1 as a possible D gene (6 bases). V was trimmed by 3 bases and J by 8 bases, leaving 11 bases between them. CDR3 length equals 14 residues. Per the germline V gene, CDR1 is SNHLY and CDR2 is FYNNEI. CDR3 sequence: CASSDVDSYSPLHF. CDR3 coding DNA: TGTGCCAGCAGTGATGTGGACAGCTATTCACCCCTCCACTTT. The variable domain in full, with the rest retrieved from reference TRBV2 and TRBJ1-6, is EPEVTQTPSHQVTQMGQEVILRCVPISNHLYFYWYRQILGQKVEFLVSFYNNEISEKSEIFDDQFSVERPDGSNFTLKIRSTKLEDSAMYFCASSDVDSYSPLHFGNGTRLTVT.

V usage is TRBV2 and J usage is TRBJ2-1, with a weak D call TRBD2 (5 bases). The CDR3 extends over 17 amino acids. Germline loops: CDR1 SNHLY, CDR2 FYNNEI. V was trimmed by 0 bases and J by 0 bases, leaving 12 bases between them. The CDR3: CASSEARRGSSYNEQFF. The CDR3 DNA reads TGTGCCAGCAGTGAAGCCAGACGGGGTAGCTCCTACAATGAGCAGTTCTTC.